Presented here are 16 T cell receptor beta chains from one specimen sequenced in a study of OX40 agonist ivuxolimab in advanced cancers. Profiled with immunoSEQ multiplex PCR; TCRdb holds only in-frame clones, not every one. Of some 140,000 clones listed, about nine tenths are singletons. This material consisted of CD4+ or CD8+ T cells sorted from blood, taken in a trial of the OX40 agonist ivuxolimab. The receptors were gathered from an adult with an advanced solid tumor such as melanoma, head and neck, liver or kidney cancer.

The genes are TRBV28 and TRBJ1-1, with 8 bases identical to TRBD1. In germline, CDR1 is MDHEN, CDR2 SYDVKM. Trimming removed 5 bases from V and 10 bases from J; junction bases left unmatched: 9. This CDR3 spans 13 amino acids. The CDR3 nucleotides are TGTGCCAGCAGTCGGCCCGGACAGGGAGGAGCTTTCTTT. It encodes CASSRPGQGGAFF.

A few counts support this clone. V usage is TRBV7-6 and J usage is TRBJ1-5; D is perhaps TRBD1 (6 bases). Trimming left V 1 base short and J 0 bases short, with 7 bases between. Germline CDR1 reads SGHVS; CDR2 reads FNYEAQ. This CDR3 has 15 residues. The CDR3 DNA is TGTGCCAGCAGCTTAGTGGACAGTAGCAATCAGCCCCAGCATTTT. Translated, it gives CASSLVDSSNQPQHF.

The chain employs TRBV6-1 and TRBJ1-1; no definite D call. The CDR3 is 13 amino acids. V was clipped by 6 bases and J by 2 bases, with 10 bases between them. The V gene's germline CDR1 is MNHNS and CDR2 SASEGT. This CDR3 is CASRDTVNTEAFF. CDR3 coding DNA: TGTGCCAGCAGAGACACGGTAAACACTGAAGCTTTCTTT.

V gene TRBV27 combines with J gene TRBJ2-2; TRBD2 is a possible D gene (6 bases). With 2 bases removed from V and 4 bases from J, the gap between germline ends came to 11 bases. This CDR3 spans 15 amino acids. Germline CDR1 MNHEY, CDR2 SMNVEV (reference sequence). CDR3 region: CASSLAGKFTGELFF. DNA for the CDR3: TGTGCCAGCAGTTTAGCGGGAAAGTTCACCGGGGAGCTGTTTTTT.

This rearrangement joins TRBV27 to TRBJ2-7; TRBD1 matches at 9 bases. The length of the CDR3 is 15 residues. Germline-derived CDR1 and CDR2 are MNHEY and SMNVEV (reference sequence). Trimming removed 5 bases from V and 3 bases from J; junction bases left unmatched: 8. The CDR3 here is CASSPPRTGDYEQYF. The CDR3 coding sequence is TGTGCCAGCAGTCCCCCTCGGACAGGGGACTACGAGCAGTACTTC.

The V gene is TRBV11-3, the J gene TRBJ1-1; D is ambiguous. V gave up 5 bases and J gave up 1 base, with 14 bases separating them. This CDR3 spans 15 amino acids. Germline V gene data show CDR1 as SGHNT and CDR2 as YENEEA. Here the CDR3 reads CASSRNPGWNTEAFF. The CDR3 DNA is TGTGCCAGCAGCCGAAACCCTGGGTGGAACACTGAAGCTTTCTTT.

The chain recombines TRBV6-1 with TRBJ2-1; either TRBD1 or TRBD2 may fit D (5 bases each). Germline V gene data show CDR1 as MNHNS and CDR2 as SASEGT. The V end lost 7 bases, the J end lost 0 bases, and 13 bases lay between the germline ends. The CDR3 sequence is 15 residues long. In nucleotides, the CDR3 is TGTGCCAGCATGGGGACGGGGAGCTCCTACAATGAGCAGTTCTTC. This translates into CASMGTGSSYNEQFF.

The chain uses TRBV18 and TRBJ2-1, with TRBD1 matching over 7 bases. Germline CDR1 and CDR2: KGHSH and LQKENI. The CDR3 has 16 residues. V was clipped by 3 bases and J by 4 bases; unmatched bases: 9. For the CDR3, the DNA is TGTGCCAGCTCACCTTCCCCCGGGACAGTTTACAATGAGCAGTTCTTC. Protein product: CASSPSPGTVYNEQFF.

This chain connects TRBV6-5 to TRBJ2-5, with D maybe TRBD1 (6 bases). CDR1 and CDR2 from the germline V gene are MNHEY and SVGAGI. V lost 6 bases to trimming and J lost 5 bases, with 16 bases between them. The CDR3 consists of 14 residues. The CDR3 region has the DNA TGTGCCAGCAGACTCACAGGGTACCGGGAGACCCAGTACTTC. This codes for CASRLTGYRETQYF.

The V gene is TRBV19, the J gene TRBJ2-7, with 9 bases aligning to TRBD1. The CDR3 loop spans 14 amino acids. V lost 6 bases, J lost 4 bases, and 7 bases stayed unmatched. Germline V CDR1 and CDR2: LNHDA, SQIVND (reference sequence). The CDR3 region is CASSGGQGGYEQYF. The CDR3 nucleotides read TGTGCCAGTAGCGGGGGACAGGGAGGTTACGAGCAGTACTTC.

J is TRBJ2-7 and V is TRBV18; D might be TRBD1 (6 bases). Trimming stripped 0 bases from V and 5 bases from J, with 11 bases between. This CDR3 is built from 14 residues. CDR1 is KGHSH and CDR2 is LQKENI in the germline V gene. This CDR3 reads CASSPPGAADEQYF. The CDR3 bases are TGTGCCAGCTCACCACCGGGGGCAGCGGACGAGCAGTACTTC.

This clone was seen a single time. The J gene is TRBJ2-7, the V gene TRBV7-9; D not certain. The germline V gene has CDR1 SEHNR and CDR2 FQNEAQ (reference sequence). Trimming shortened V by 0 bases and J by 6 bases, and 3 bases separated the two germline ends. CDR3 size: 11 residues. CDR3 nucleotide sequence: TGTGCCAGCAGCTTAGCGGCCGAGCAGTACTTC. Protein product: CASSLAAEQYF.

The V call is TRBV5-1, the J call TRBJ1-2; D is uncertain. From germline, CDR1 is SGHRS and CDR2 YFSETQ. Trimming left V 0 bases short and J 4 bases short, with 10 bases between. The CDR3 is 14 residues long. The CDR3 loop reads CASSLGEGSYGYTF. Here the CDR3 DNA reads TGCGCCAGCAGCTTGGGTGAGGGTTCCTATGGCTACACCTTC.

CDR3 amino acids: CASSPASYLYEQYF. CDR3 bases: TGTGCCAGCAGCCCGGCATCCTACTTATACGAGCAGTACTTC. The chain carries TRBV5-8 and TRBJ2-7; D uncertain. The CDR3 covers 14 residues. The germline CDR1 and CDR2 sequences are SGHTS and YDEGEE. V was pared by 4 bases and J by 4 bases, with 15 bases between.

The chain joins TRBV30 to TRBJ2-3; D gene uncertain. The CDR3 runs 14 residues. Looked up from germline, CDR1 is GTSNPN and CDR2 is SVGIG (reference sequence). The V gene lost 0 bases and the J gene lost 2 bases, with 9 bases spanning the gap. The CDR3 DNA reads TGTGCCTGGAGTGTACTACTAAACACAGATACGCAGTATTTT. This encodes CAWSVLLNTDTQYF. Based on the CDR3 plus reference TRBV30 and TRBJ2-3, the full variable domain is SQTIHQWPATLVQPVGSPLSLECTVEGTSNPNLYWYRQAAGRGLQLLFYSVGIGQISSEVPQNLSASRPQDRQFILSSKKLLLSDSGFYLCAWSVLLNTDTQYFGPGTRLTVL.

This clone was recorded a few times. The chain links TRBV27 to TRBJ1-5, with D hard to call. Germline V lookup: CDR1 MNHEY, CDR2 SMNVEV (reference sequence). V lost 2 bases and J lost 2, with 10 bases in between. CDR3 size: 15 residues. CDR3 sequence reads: CASSLEGMGNQPQHF. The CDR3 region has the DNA TGTGCCAGCAGTTTAGAAGGGATGGGCAATCAGCCCCAGCATTTT.